These 14 T cell receptor beta chains originate from one sample sequenced in a study of T cells in Graves' hyperthyroidism and ophthalmopathy. Regions amplified from RNA transcripts were the TCR beta CDR3 regions. The HTBI primer set drove a first-round RT-PCR of the TCR CDR3. TCRdb independently ran MiXCR on the multiplex PCR reads; one entry per CDR3 protein. Of hundreds of thousands of distinct CDR3 sequences listed, less than 25% were seen once; the top ten hold 30% to 40%. Sample: blood. The source is a man aged 25-45 years with Graves' ophthalmopathy.

This clonotype was detected many times. The chain joins TRBV11-2 to TRBJ2-3; D is possibly TRBD2 (5 bases). CDR3 length equals 14 residues. The germline gives CDR1 SGHAT, CDR2 FQNNGV. The ends were cut back, 5 bases at V and 7 bases at J, with 16 bases in the middle. The CDR3 protein is CASSTHEDWYTQYF. In nucleotides, the CDR3 is TGTGCCAGCAGCACACATGAGGACTGGTATACGCAGTATTTT.

The rearrangement joins TRBV3-1 to TRBJ1-3, with D uncertain. The V and J ends lost 0 bases and 4 bases respectively, with 10 bases between them. The V gene's germline CDR1 is LGHDT and CDR2 YNNKEL (reference sequence). This CDR3 contains 15 residues. The CDR3 DNA reads TGTGCCAGCAGCCAAGATCGAGGTGTGGGAAACACCATATATTTT. This codes for CASSQDRGVGNTIYF.

The rearrangement links TRBV18 to TRBJ1-1; weak D call: TRBD1 (6 bases). Germline loops: CDR1 KGHSH, CDR2 LQKENI. V lost 3 bases and J lost 11, with 19 bases in between. CDR3 length: 14 amino acids. The CDR3 loop reads CASSPDRSKSTAFF. The CDR3 DNA follows: TGTGCCAGCTCACCGGACAGATCGAAATCGACGGCTTTCTTT.

Only a few counts were recorded for this clonotype. This rearrangement joins TRBV7-9 to TRBJ1-2; no clear D. In germline, CDR1 is SEHNR, CDR2 FQNEAQ (reference sequence). Trimming cost V 5 bases and J 4 bases, with 14 bases left between them. The CDR3 length is 14 residues. The DNA of the CDR3 is TGTGCCAGCAGCCCGAGGACTATTGGCTATGGCTACACCTTC. This codes for CASSPRTIGYGYTF. Complete variable domain (other parts from reference TRBV7-9 and TRBJ1-2): DTGVSQNPRHKITKRGQNVTFRCDPISEHNRLYWYRQTLGQGPEFLTYFQNEAQLEKSRLLSDRFSAERPKGSFSTLEIQRTEQGDSAMYLCASSPRTIGYGYTFGSGTRLTVV.

This clonotype was picked up many times. This chain uses TRBV6-2 or TRBV6-3 with TRBJ1-1; 7 bases are a match to TRBD1. The V gene's germline CDR1 is MNHEY and CDR2 SVGEGT. CDR3 size: 16 residues. Losses at the gene ends were 4 bases for V and 5 bases for J; bases not matched to a gene: 13. The CDR3 spells CASSFDRVAIETEAFF. The DNA of the CDR3 is TGTGCCAGCAGTTTCGACAGGGTGGCGATTGAGACTGAAGCTTTCTTT.

The CDR3 bases are TGTGCCAGCAGCGCACCGGGGGAAGCTTTCTTT. Protein sequence: CASSAPGEAFF. V and J are TRBV7-6 and TRBJ1-1; no clear D gene. The germline V and J ends were trimmed by 5 bases and 8 bases, with 9 bases remaining between them. Germline CDR1 and CDR2: SGHVS and FNYEAQ. This CDR3 spans 11 amino acids.

The chain joins TRBV6-1 to TRBJ1-5, with 10 bases matching TRBD1. Germline values: CDR1 MNHNS, CDR2 SASEGT. V was pared by 5 bases and J by 0 bases, with 13 bases of the junction left unmatched. The CDR3 length is 19 residues. CDR3 sequence reads: CASSPGDGTGVYSNQPQHF. Written as DNA, the CDR3 is TGTGCCAGCAGTCCAGGGGACGGGACAGGGGTATATAGCAATCAGCCCCAGCATTTT.

The sample holds a few counts of this clonotype. The rearrangement uses TRBV20-1 and TRBJ2-1, with 12 nucleotides matching TRBD2. This CDR3 region has 17 residues. The germline V gene has CDR1 DFQATT and CDR2 SNEGSKA (reference sequence). Germline trimming cut 5 bases from V and 7 bases from J; bases unmatched to any gene: 15. CDR3 sequence reads: CSAPENLLAGGWNEQFF. The CDR3 DNA reads as TGCAGTGCTCCCGAAAACCTACTAGCGGGAGGATGGAATGAGCAGTTCTTC.

Worth noting for this clonotype: Just one base apart from a much larger clone, this may be a read error. V gene TRBV18 combines with J gene TRBJ1-2; TRBD1 aligns across 8 bases. The CDR3 spans 15 residues. Germline assignment: CDR1 KGHSH and CDR2 LQKENI. J lost 4 bases, V lost 3 bases, and 7 bases had no gene match. For the CDR3, the DNA is TGTGCCAGCTCACCGGGCAGGGGGCGCGGCTATGGCTACACCTTC. This codes for CASSPGRGRGYGYTF.

This clonotype was seen more than once but under ten times. The CDR3 sequence is CASSLWITPDGSPFYEQYF. CDR3 nucleotide sequence: TGTGCCAGCAGTCTCTGGATAACCCCCGACGGGAGTCCCTTCTACGAGCAGTACTTC. V and J are TRBV12-3 or TRBV12-4 and TRBJ2-7, with D possibly being TRBD2 (6 bases). The germline V and J ends were trimmed by 5 bases and 3 bases, with 29 bases remaining between them. The CDR3 is made up of 19 amino acids.

V usage is TRBV7-9 and J usage is TRBJ2-7; D is uncertain. CDR3 length: 14 residues. The ends were cut back, 5 bases at V and 7 bases at J, with 18 bases in the middle. CDR1 SEHNR and CDR2 FQNEAQ come from the germline V gene (reference sequence). The CDR3 nucleotides are TGTGCCAGCAGCGTAGGGAATAGGGAAGGGGAGCAGTACTTC. Encoded protein: CASSVGNREGEQYF.

The table lists this clonotype with many counts. V usage is TRBV7-2 and J usage is TRBJ1-1; D is possibly TRBD1 (5 bases). Germline-derived CDR1 and CDR2 are SGHTA and FQGNSA. V was shortened by 1 base and J by 4 bases, with 13 bases between the two germline ends. The CDR3 covers 15 residues. In DNA form, the CDR3 reads TGTGCCAGCAGCTTAGATGGGGCGAGGGGCACTGAAGCTTTCTTT. Translating gives CASSLDGARGTEAFF.

This clonotype was detected only a few times. The chain is built from TRBV7-3 and TRBJ2-3; D is unclear. Deletions cut 1 base from V and 5 bases from J, with 10 bases between. CDR3 length: 14 residues. Germline V gives CDR1 SGHTA, CDR2 FQGTGA. The CDR3 region is CASSLSGLGDTQYF. CDR3 in DNA: TGTGCCAGCAGCTTAAGTGGGTTGGGAGATACGCAGTATTTT.

The V call is TRBV7-2, the J call TRBJ1-2; D perhaps matches TRBD1 (5 bases). V was trimmed by 2 bases and J by 6 bases, leaving 16 bases between them. CDR1 is SGHTA and CDR2 is FQGNSA in the germline V gene. The CDR3 consists of 15 residues. CDR3 bases: TGTGCCAGCAGCTTACGGCAGGGCGAGTTGGATGGCTACACCTTC. This translates into CASSLRQGELDGYTF.